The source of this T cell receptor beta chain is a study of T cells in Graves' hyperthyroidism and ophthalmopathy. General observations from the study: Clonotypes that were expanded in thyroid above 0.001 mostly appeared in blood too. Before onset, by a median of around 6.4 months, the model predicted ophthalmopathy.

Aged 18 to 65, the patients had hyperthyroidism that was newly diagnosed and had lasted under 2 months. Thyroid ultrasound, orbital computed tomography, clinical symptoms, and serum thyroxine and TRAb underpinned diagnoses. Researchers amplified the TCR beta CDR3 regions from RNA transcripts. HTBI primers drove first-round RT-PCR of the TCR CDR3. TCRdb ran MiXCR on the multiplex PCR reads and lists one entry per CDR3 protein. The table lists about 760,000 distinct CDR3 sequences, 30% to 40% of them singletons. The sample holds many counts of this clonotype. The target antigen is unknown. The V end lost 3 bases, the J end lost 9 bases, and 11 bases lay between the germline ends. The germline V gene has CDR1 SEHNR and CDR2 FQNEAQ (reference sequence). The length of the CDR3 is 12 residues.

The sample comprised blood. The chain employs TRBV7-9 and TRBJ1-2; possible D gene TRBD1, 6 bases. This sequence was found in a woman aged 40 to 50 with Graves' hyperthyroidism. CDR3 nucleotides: TGTGCCAGCAGCTTCCAGGACAGCCGCTACACCTTC. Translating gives CASSFQDSRYTF.